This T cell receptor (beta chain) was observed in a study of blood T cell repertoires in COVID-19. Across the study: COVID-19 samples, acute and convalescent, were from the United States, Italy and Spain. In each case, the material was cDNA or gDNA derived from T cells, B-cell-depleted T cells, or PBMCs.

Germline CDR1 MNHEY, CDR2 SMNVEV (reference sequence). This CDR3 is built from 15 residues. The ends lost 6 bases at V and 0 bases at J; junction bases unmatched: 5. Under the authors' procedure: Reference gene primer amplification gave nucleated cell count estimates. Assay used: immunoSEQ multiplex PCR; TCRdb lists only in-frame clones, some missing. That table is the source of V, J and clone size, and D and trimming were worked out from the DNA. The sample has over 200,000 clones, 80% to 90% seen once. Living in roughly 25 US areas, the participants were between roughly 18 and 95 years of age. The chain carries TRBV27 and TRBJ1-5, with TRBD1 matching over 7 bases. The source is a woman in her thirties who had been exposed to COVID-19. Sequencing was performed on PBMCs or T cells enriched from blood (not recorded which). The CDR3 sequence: CASRGTANSNQPQHF. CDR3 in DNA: TGTGCCAGCAGGGGGACAGCTAATAGCAATCAGCCCCAGCATTTT.